This T cell receptor (beta chain) is drawn from a study of shared clonotypes between healthy human individuals. The CDR3 contains 13 residues. V was clipped by 0 bases and J by 3 bases, with 9 bases between them. The germline gives CDR1 GTSNPN, CDR2 SVGIG (reference sequence). As regards this clone: Its matching antigen is unknown.

Whole-study results and caveats: Blood was the only sampled material, and tissue repertoires likely differ.

Measured with immunoSEQ multiplex PCR; TCRdb has only the in-frame clones, and not every one. Here the sample spans a few hundred thousand clones, around 80% being singletons. The receptor's source is a woman between 35 and 50 years old in good health. Some clones in this sample may be carry-over from other donors' samples. This chain links TRBV30 with TRBJ2-7, with a possible D match to TRBD2 (5 bases). The specimen sequenced was PBMCs. Here the CDR3 reads CAWSVREIYEQYF. DNA of the CDR3: TGTGCCTGGAGTGTGAGGGAGATCTACGAGCAGTACTTC.